A selection of T cell receptor beta chains follows, all from one sample in a study of T cells in Graves' hyperthyroidism and ophthalmopathy. TCRdb analysed the multiplex PCR reads with MiXCR anew, one entry per CDR3 protein. The data contain around 500,000 distinct CDR3 sequences, 11% to 15% of them singletons. Material: blood. The receptor set was obtained from a woman aged 40 to 50 with Graves' hyperthyroidism. Both conserved end residues are part of each CDR3. Each record gives: CDR3 DNA, CDR3 protein, clone size, V gene, J gene, D gene. A D gene is named only where the DNA matches it firmly. Size is omitted from some rows. Given values are once, few, many or a class for expanded clones.

DNA: TGTGCCAGCAGCTGGGTTACGGCGGGAGGGCAAGAGACCCAGTACTTC; CDR3: CASSWVTAGGQETQYF; size: many; V: TRBV7-6; J: TRBJ2-5; D: TRBD2
DNA: TGTGCCAGCAGCCAAGCAGGAGGAGAAAACACCATATATTTT; CDR3: CASSQAGGENTIYF; size: many; V: TRBV4-2; J: TRBJ1-3; D: NA
DNA: TGTGCCAGCAGCGCAACTAGCGGGACATACAATGAGCAGTTCTTC; CDR3: CASSATSGTYNEQFF; size: many; V: TRBV7-2; J: TRBJ2-1; D: TRBD2
DNA: TGTGCCAGCAGCCAACTGGGGGCCAACTCACCCCTCCACTTT; CDR3: CASSQLGANSPLHF; size: many; V: TRBV6-1; J: TRBJ1-6; D: NA
DNA: TGTGCCAGCTCAATGGGACGAGGCTCTGGAAACACCATATATTTT; CDR3: CASSMGRGSGNTIYF; size: few; V: TRBV18; J: TRBJ1-3; D: NA
DNA: TGTGCCAGCAGTTGGGGTGGAGAGCAGTACTTC; CDR3: CASSWGGEQYF; size: many; V: TRBV6-1; J: TRBJ2-7; D: NA
DNA: TGTGCCAGCTCTACCGGGACAGGTGTCACCTACGAGCAGTACTTC; CDR3: CASSTGTGVTYEQYF; size: many; V: TRBV18; J: TRBJ2-7; D: TRBD1
DNA: TGCAGTGCTAGAGATTTGCTAGCGGGCTCCTACAATGAGCAGTTCTTC; CDR3: CSARDLLAGSYNEQFF; size: many; V: TRBV20-1; J: TRBJ2-1; D: TRBD2
DNA: TGTGCCAGCAGTGAAGGGACAGGGTGGGAGCAGTACTTC; CDR3: CASSEGTGWEQYF; size: few; V: TRBV2; J: TRBJ2-7; D: TRBD1
DNA: TGTGCCAGCAGTTTAGAGGCGGGAGGATTTGCCGAGCAGTACTTC; CDR3: CASSLEAGGFAEQYF; size: many; V: TRBV27; J: TRBJ2-7; D: TRBD2
DNA: TGTGCCAGCTCACCAGACAGGACTTCCCGTCAGGCTTTCTTT; CDR3: CASSPDRTSRQAFF; size: few; V: TRBV18; J: TRBJ1-1; D: NA
DNA: TGTGCCAGCAGTATCCTAGGGGCATTGGTTTCAGGGAGGCAGTATTTT; CDR3: CASSILGALVSGRQYF; size: NA; V: TRBV27; J: TRBJ2-3; D: NA
DNA: TGTGCCTGGAGTGTCGACAGGGGAAATCAGCCCCAGCATTTT; CDR3: CAWSVDRGNQPQHF; size: NA; V: TRBV30; J: TRBJ1-5; D: TRBD1
DNA: TGCAGTGCTAGTCGGGGGCAGGGGAATCAGCCCCAGCATTTT; CDR3: CSASRGQGNQPQHF; size: NA; V: TRBV20-1; J: TRBJ1-5; D: NA
DNA: TGTGCCAGCGGAGACAGGGGAAGGACAGATACGCAGTATTTT; CDR3: CASGDRGRTDTQYF; size: NA; V: TRBV28; J: TRBJ2-3; D: TRBD1
DNA: TGTGCCAGCAGCGGCGGGAGGGCCCACGAGCAGTACTTC; CDR3: CASSGGRAHEQYF; size: many; V: TRBV7-9; J: TRBJ2-7; D: TRBD2
DNA: TGTGCCACCAGCAGAGATACTAGCGGGAGCTCCTACAATGAGCAGTTCTTC; CDR3: CATSRDTSGSSYNEQFF; size: few; V: TRBV15; J: TRBJ2-1; D: TRBD2
DNA: TGCGCCAGCAGCAACCGACAGGGCAGAGAGACCCAGTACTTC; CDR3: CASSNRQGRETQYF; size: few; V: TRBV4-1; J: TRBJ2-5; D: TRBD1
DNA: TGTGCCAGCAGTGAATCGGCAGAGCATGGCTACACCTTC; CDR3: CASSESAEHGYTF; size: many; V: TRBV2; J: TRBJ1-2; D: NA
DNA: TGTGCCAGCAGTTTAGGCGGGGGAAGAGCTGAAGCTTTCTTT; CDR3: CASSLGGGRAEAFF; size: NA; V: TRBV27; J: TRBJ1-1; D: NA
DNA: TGTGCCAGCAGCTTGGAGCCGCCAGGGACCTACGAGCAGTACTTC; CDR3: CASSLEPPGTYEQYF; size: NA; V: TRBV7-8; J: TRBJ2-7; D: NA
DNA: TGTGCCAGCAGCCGAGGGCGGGAGGGCCACAATGAGCAGTTCTTC; CDR3: CASSRGREGHNEQFF; size: many; V: TRBV12-3/TRBV12-4; J: TRBJ2-1; D: TRBD2
DNA: TGTGCCAGCGCCGGGCCGGGAGGGAATTCACCCCTCCACTTT; CDR3: CASAGPGGNSPLHF; size: few; V: TRBV5-6; J: TRBJ1-6; D: NA
DNA: TGCGCCAGCAGTTTCGGACAGGGGGATGCGGATACGCAGTATTTT; CDR3: CASSFGQGDADTQYF; size: NA; V: TRBV10-1; J: TRBJ2-3; D: TRBD1
DNA: TGTGCCAGCAGTTCAACCGGGACAGGGCTCTGGGAGCAGTACTTC; CDR3: CASSSTGTGLWEQYF; size: many; V: TRBV27; J: TRBJ2-7; D: TRBD1
DNA: TGTGCCAGTAGTAAGACAGGGATCCTACAAGAGACCCAGTACTTC; CDR3: CASSKTGILQETQYF; size: NA; V: TRBV19; J: TRBJ2-5; D: TRBD1
DNA: TGTGCCAGCAGCCTCGGGACGGACCCCTACGAGCAGTACTTC; CDR3: CASSLGTDPYEQYF; size: many; V: TRBV3-1; J: TRBJ2-7; D: NA
DNA: TGTGCCAGCAGCCGCCGGGCGAGACTAGCGGGAGAAGGTACAGATACGCAGTATTTT; CDR3: CASSRRARLAGEGTDTQYF; size: few; V: TRBV27; J: TRBJ2-3; D: TRBD2
DNA: TGTGCCAGCAGCTTACTAGCGGGAGGGGCAGATACGCAGTATTTT; CDR3: CASSLLAGGADTQYF; size: many; V: TRBV12-3/TRBV12-4; J: TRBJ2-3; D: TRBD2
DNA: TGCAGCGTTGTGGGGGGACAGGAAGAAGCTTTCTTT; CDR3: CSVVGGQEEAFF; size: many; V: TRBV29-1; J: TRBJ1-1; D: TRBD1
DNA: TGTGCCAGCAGCCAAGACGAAGCTAACTATGGCTACACCTTC; CDR3: CASSQDEANYGYTF; size: many; V: TRBV3-1; J: TRBJ1-2; D: NA
DNA: TGTGCCAGCAGCTTAATCCTGTGGGGGGAGCTGTTTTTT; CDR3: CASSLILWGELFF; size: NA; V: TRBV7-3; J: TRBJ2-2; D: NA
DNA: TGTGCCAGCAGCCAAACGGGACAGGGGGCCGAGCAGTACTTC; CDR3: CASSQTGQGAEQYF; size: many; V: TRBV6-1; J: TRBJ2-7; D: TRBD1
DNA: TGCGCCAGCAGCCTGGACCTCCCGAGGGACAATGAGCAGTTCTTC; CDR3: CASSLDLPRDNEQFF; size: many; V: TRBV5-1; J: TRBJ2-1; D: NA
DNA: TGTGCCTGGAGTGTAATAGGGGGGAATGAGCAGTTCTTC; CDR3: CAWSVIGGNEQFF; size: many; V: TRBV30; J: TRBJ2-1; D: NA
DNA: TGTGCCATCAGTGAGTCCGGCAACTTCGGAAACACCATATATTTT; CDR3: CAISESGNFGNTIYF; size: NA; V: TRBV10-3; J: TRBJ1-3; D: NA
DNA: TGTGCCAGCAGCTTAGAGTACAACTCATACGAGCAGTACTTC; CDR3: CASSLEYNSYEQYF; size: few; V: TRBV11-2; J: TRBJ2-7; D: NA
DNA: TGTGCCAGCAGCTTAGCGATGGGGAGGTACGAGCAGTACTTC; CDR3: CASSLAMGRYEQYF; size: few; V: TRBV7-9; J: TRBJ2-7; D: NA
DNA: TGTGCCAGCAGTTTCGGTTACGGGGTTGGAGAGACCCAGTACTTC; CDR3: CASSFGYGVGETQYF; size: many; V: TRBV28; J: TRBJ2-5; D: NA
DNA: TGTGCCAGCAGTTTATTGGGGGTAGATACGCAGTATTTT; CDR3: CASSLLGVDTQYF; size: many; V: TRBV28; J: TRBJ2-3; D: NA
DNA: TGTGCCAGCAGCCAAGGGAACGGGGCTGAGACCCAGTACTTC; CDR3: CASSQGNGAETQYF; size: many; V: TRBV3-1; J: TRBJ2-5; D: NA
DNA: TGTGCCAGCAGCCCCAGATCGGTCCCCGTTCAGGAGGGGCAGTACTTC; CDR3: CASSPRSVPVQEGQYF; size: NA; V: TRBV9; J: TRBJ2-7; D: NA
DNA: TGCGCCAGCAGCTTGGGACCGGGACAGGGGTCTCAGCCCCAGCATTTT; CDR3: CASSLGPGQGSQPQHF; size: few; V: TRBV5-1; J: TRBJ1-5; D: TRBD1
DNA: TGCGCCAGCAGCCCCCGTGGAGTAGCGGGAGTACTTGAGCAGTTCTTC; CDR3: CASSPRGVAGVLEQFF; size: few; V: TRBV4-1; J: TRBJ2-1; D: TRBD2
DNA: TGTGCCACCAGTCCAGGGGATCAGCCCCAGCATTTT; CDR3: CATSPGDQPQHF; size: few; V: TRBV15; J: TRBJ1-5; D: NA
DNA: TGCGCCAGCAGCCAAGTAAAGACCGGGACACCGTCCGAGCAGTACTTC; CDR3: CASSQVKTGTPSEQYF; size: few; V: TRBV4-1; J: TRBJ2-7; D: NA
DNA: TGCAGCTTTGGCGGCCGGGAGGGCTACAATGAGCAGTTCTTC; CDR3: CSFGGREGYNEQFF; size: NA; V: TRBV29-1; J: TRBJ2-1; D: TRBD2
DNA: TGTGCCAGCAGAGGGGGATACCACACAGATACGCAGTATTTT; CDR3: CASRGGYHTDTQYF; size: many; V: TRBV6-1; J: TRBJ2-3; D: NA
DNA: TGTGCCAGCAGCTTAGAGAGGGGGAGCTCCTACGAGCAGTACTTC; CDR3: CASSLERGSSYEQYF; size: NA; V: TRBV7-2; J: TRBJ2-7; D: NA
DNA: TGTGCCAGCAGCCCTTTCGCGGGAGGTAGCTCCTACAATGAGCAGTTCTTC; CDR3: CASSPFAGGSSYNEQFF; size: few; V: TRBV3-1; J: TRBJ2-1; D: TRBD2
DNA: TGTGCCAGCAGCGTAGGGACAGGTGCCTCCTACGAGCAGTACTTC; CDR3: CASSVGTGASYEQYF; size: NA; V: TRBV9; J: TRBJ2-7; D: TRBD1
DNA: TGTGCCAGCAGTTTCGGGACCGAAATTTTTAGCACTGAAGCTTTCTTT; CDR3: CASSFGTEIFSTEAFF; size: many; V: TRBV28; J: TRBJ1-1; D: NA
DNA: TGCGCCAGCAGCTTCCCCACGGGCCTAGAGGTAACAGATACGCAGTATTTT; CDR3: CASSFPTGLEVTDTQYF; size: few; V: TRBV5-1; J: TRBJ2-3; D: NA
DNA: TGTGCCAGCAGTTTGGACTTCCAAGAGACCCAGTACTTC; CDR3: CASSLDFQETQYF; size: many; V: TRBV7-8; J: TRBJ2-5; D: NA
DNA: TGCGCCAGCAGCCCGGCCGGGACTAGGACCTACAATGAGCAGTTCTTC; CDR3: CASSPAGTRTYNEQFF; size: many; V: TRBV5-1; J: TRBJ2-1; D: TRBD2
DNA: TGTGCCAGCAGCCCCTGGCGGGAGGGCTCGGATACGCAGTATTTT; CDR3: CASSPWREGSDTQYF; size: many; V: TRBV11-2; J: TRBJ2-3; D: TRBD2
DNA: TGCAGTGCTAGAGTTCGAGACCAAACCACTGAAGCTTTCTTT; CDR3: CSARVRDQTTEAFF; size: NA; V: TRBV20-1; J: TRBJ1-1; D: NA